Detailed here is one T cell receptor beta chain. The antigen remains undetermined. The data belong to a study of cytomegalovirus exposure and HLA in healthy donors. Each of the donors was a healthy bone marrow donor. It was with 60 Vbeta and 13 Jbeta primers that the PCR ran. TCRdb's copy holds only in-frame clones and misses some; the assay was immunoSEQ multiplex PCR. The sample lists 100,000 to 140,000 clones; 74% were seen once. Trimming at V came to 0 bases and at J to 2 bases, leaving 3 bases not matched to a gene. CDR3 length: 16 amino acids. Germline V gene sequence: CDR1 LGHNA, CDR2 YNFKEQ. General study results and limits: Within the data, a cluster of highly shared sequence variants was likely a sequencing artifact.

The J gene is TRBJ2-1, the V gene TRBV4-2; 8 nucleotides align to TRBD2. The sequencing sample was made of PBMCs. The sequence came from a woman in her thirties or forties in good health and CMV-seropositive. CDR3 protein: CASSQDRRGAYNEQFF. DNA for the CDR3: TGTGCCAGCAGCCAAGATAGGCGGGGGGCCTACAATGAGCAGTTCTTC.